This TCR beta chain was documented in a study of shared clonotypes between healthy human individuals. The deep-level immunoSEQ assay was used. The authors split each subset's genomic DNA evenly across several immunoSEQ plates. Libraries were prepared by immunoSEQ multiplex PCR; TCRdb keeps only in-frame clonotypes and omits some of them. The repertoire includes about a million clones, roughly 72% of them detected once, and about 1.5% sits in the top ten. Regarding this clone: Its matching antigen is unknown.

The junction had 10 bases not matched to a gene; V was cut back by 4 bases and J by 8 bases. Germline V gene lookup returns CDR1 MNHEY and CDR2 SVGAGI. The CDR3 is 15 amino acids. Study-level findings and limits: A limitation of the genetic and exposure-history diversity represented arose from few donors.

V and J are TRBV6-5 and TRBJ2-2, with TRBD1 matching over 7 bases. Sequences were obtained from memory CD4+ T cells sorted from blood. As to subset: CD45RA-negative fraction. The TCR sequence derives from a man aged 18 to 35 in good health. The CDR3 region has the DNA TGTGCCAGCAGTTCCGGGACAGAGTCCTTTGGGGAGCTGTTTTTT. This sequence encodes CASSSGTESFGELFF.